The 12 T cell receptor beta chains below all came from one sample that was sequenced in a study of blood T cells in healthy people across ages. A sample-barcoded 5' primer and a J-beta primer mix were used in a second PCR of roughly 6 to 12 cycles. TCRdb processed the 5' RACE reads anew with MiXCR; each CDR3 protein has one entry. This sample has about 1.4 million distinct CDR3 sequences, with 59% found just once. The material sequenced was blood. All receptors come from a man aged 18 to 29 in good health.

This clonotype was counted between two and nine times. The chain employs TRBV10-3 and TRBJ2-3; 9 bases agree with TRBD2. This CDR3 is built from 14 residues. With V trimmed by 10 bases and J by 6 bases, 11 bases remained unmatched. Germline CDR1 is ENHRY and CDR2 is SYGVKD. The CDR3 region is CATRSGGGGDTQYF. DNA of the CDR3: TGTGCCACCCGTAGCGGGGGCGGCGGTGATACGCAGTATTTT.

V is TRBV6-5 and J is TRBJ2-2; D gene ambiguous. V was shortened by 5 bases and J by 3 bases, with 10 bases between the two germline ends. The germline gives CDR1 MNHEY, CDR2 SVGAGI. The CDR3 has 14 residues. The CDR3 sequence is CASSDGSHTGELFF. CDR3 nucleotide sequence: TGTGCCAGCAGTGACGGCAGTCACACCGGGGAGCTGTTTTTT.

DNA for the CDR3: TGTGCCACCTCGGACAGTTGGCCCACAGATACGCAGTATTTT. It encodes CATSDSWPTDTQYF. The chain has TRBV7-8 and TRBJ2-3, with a weak D call TRBD1 (6 bases). Between the trimmed V and J ends, which lost 10 bases and 2 bases, there was a span of 16 bases. Germline V gene data show CDR1 as SGHVS and CDR2 as FQNEAQ. CDR3 size: 14 residues.

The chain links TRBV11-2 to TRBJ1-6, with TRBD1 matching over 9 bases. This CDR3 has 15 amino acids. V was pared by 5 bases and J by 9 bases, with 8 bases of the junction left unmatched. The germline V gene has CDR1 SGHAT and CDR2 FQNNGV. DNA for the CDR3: TGTGCCAGCAGCCCAGGGACAGGGTCAGGTTCACCCCTCCACTTT. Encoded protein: CASSPGTGSGSPLHF. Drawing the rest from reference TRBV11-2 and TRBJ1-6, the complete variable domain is EAGVAQSPRYKIIEKRQSVAFWCNPISGHATLYWYQQILGQGPKLLIQFQNNGVVDDSQLPKDRFSAERLKGVDSTLKIQPAKLEDSAVYLCASSPGTGSGSPLHFGNGTRLTVT.

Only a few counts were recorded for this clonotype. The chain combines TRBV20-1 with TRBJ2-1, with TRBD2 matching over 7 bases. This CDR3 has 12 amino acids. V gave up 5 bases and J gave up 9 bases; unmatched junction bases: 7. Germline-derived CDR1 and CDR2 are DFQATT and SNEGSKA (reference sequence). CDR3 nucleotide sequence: TGCAGTGCTTCCCTAGCGGCAAGTGAGCAGTTCTTC. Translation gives CSASLAASEQFF.

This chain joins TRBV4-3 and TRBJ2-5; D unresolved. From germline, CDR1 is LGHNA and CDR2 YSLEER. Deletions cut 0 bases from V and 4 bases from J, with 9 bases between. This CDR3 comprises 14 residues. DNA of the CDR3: TGCGCCAGCAGCCAAGATTTGTGGGGAGAGACCCAGTACTTC. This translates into CASSQDLWGETQYF.

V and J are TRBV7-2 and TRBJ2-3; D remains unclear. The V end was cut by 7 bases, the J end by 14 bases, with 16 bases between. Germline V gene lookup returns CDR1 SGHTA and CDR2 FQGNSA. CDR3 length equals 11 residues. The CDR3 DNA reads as TGTGCCAGCAACTTTCACCGGTTGGGGTATTTT. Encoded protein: CASNFHRLGYF.

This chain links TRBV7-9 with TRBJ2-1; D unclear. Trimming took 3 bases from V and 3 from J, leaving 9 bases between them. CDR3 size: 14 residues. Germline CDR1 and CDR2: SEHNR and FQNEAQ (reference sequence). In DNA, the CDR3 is TGTGCCAGCAGCTTTATGGATTACTACAATGAGCAGTTCTTC. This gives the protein CASSFMDYYNEQFF.

CDR3 DNA sequence: TGCAGTGCTAGGCCATGGGCCTATGGCTACACCTTC. It translates to CSARPWAYGYTF. The chain combines TRBV20-1 with TRBJ1-2; unclear D gene. This CDR3 spans 12 amino acids. Trimming left V 3 bases short and J 4 bases short, with 9 bases between. Germline values: CDR1 DFQATT, CDR2 SNEGSKA (reference sequence).

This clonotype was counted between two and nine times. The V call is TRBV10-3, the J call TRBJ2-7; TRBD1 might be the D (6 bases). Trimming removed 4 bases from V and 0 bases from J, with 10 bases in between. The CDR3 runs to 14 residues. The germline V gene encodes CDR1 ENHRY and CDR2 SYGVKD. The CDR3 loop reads CAISGTENSYEQYF. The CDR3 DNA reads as TGTGCCATCAGTGGGACAGAGAACTCCTACGAGCAGTACTTC.

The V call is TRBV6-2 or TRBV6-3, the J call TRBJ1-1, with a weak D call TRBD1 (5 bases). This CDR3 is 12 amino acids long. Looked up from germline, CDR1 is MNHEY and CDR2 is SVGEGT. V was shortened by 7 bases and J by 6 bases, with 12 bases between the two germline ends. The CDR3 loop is CASKGRDPEAFF. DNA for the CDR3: TGTGCCAGCAAAGGAAGGGACCCTGAAGCTTTCTTT.

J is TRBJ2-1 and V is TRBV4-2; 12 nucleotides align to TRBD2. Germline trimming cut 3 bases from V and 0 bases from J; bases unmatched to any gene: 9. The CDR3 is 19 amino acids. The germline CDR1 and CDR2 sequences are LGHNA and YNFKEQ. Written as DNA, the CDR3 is TGTGCCAGCAGCCAGGAGACTAGCGGGGGATTAATCTCCTACAATGAGCAGTTCTTC. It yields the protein CASSQETSGGLISYNEQFF.